The sequence of this T cell receptor (beta chain) was determined in a study of molecular identifiers for immune sequencing clone quantification. Whole-study results and caveats: A single cell's spiked Jurkat TCR RNA was reportedly detectable among fewer than 1.1 million naive cells.

Previously described methods and listed TCR primers produced bulk TCR libraries. TCRdb passed the PCR reads through MiXCR, listing each CDR3 protein once. Here the sample spans approximately 90,000 distinct CDR3 sequences, 20% to 25% being singletons. This clonotype was seen only a few times. What it binds is unknown. This sequence may be a read error, since a much larger clone differs from it by one base. This receptor was identified in a human donor in good health. Some libraries in this study had Jurkat cell RNA spiked in. Sequences were obtained from naive CD8+ T cells from blood, with Jurkat cell RNA spiked in. Noted subset: FACS-sorted CD8+CD4-CCR7+CD45RA+ naive T cells.

CDR3 in amino acids: CASSFNPYEQYF. The CDR3 bases are TGTGCCAGCAGCTTTAACCCCTACGAGCAGTACTTC. The chain combines TRBV7-9 with TRBJ2-7; D call uncertain. V was cut by 3 bases and J by 2 bases, with 5 bases left in between. The germline V gene has CDR1 SEHNR and CDR2 FQNEAQ (reference sequence). This CDR3 contains 12 residues.